These 11 T cell receptor beta chains were all obtained from the same sample, sequenced in a study of radiotherapy plus CTLA-4 blockade in lung cancer. Sequencing was performed with immunoSEQ multiplex PCR; in TCRdb, only in-frame clones are kept and a portion is missing. Among over 75,000 clones listed, approximately 83% were seen once. The sequenced sample was peripheral blood, obtained from a patient treated with radiotherapy plus ipilimumab. Receptors were obtained from a human donor with non-small cell lung cancer who had stable disease on radiotherapy plus ipilimumab.

This chain links TRBV27 with TRBJ2-2, with 11 nucleotides matching TRBD2. The CDR3 is 18 amino acids. V shed 4 bases, J shed 6 bases, and the junction held 13 bases outside the gene matches. Germline V gene data show CDR1 as MNHEY and CDR2 as SMNVEV (reference sequence). The CDR3 loop reads CASSSQTLLAGVSGELFF. The CDR3 nucleotides are TGTGCCAGCAGTTCCCAAACACTACTAGCGGGGGTTTCCGGGGAGCTGTTTTTT.

This chain joins TRBV5-4 and TRBJ1-1; D not certain. CDR3 length: 12 residues. V was clipped by 7 bases and J by 4 bases, with 11 bases between them. CDR1 SGHNT and CDR2 YYREEE come from the germline V gene (reference sequence). The CDR3 DNA is TGTGCCAGCGGCTCATTAGGCACTGAAGCTTTCTTT. Translation: CASGSLGTEAFF.

The chain links TRBV6-5 to TRBJ1-1; D uncertain. V was clipped by 4 bases and J by 4 bases, with 19 bases between them. CDR1 MNHEY and CDR2 SVGAGI come from the germline V gene. This CDR3 has 16 amino acids. CDR3 coding DNA: TGTGCCAGCAGTTCACTGCTACTACAGTCGCGCACTGAAGCTTTCTTT. Protein: CASSSLLLQSRTEAFF.

This sequence joins TRBV18 and TRBJ1-1; TRBD1 is a possible D gene (6 bases). Per germline, CDR1 KGHSH and CDR2 LQKENI. The V end lost 8 bases, the J end lost 6 bases, and 19 bases lay between the germline ends. The CDR3 has 14 residues. The CDR3 DNA is TGTGCCAGCCTCCAATCCCAGGGGACGCCTGAAGCTTTCTTT. It encodes CASLQSQGTPEAFF.

CDR3 nucleotides: TGTGCCAGCAGCCCCTCCGGGACAGGGCTTTCTGAAAAACTGTTTTTT. Protein product: CASSPSGTGLSEKLFF. The chain has TRBV25-1 and TRBJ1-4; TRBD1 matches 9 bases. The CDR3 extends over 16 amino acids. Trimming took 6 bases from V and 7 from J; bases not matched to a gene: 12. CDR1 and CDR2 (germline): MGHDK, SYGVNS.

The gene calls are TRBV5-1 and TRBJ1-2; possibly TRBD1 for D (5 bases). The CDR3 has 13 amino acids. Per germline, CDR1 SGHRS and CDR2 YFSETQ. V was trimmed by 7 bases and J by 2 bases, leaving 12 bases between them. As DNA, the CDR3 is TGCGCCAGCGCCTTGACAGAAAACTATGGCTACACCTTC. The encoded protein is CASALTENYGYTF.

The chain recombines TRBV2 with TRBJ1-6; 8 nucleotides line up with TRBD1. The trim removed 7 bases at V and 10 bases at J, leaving 12 bases unmatched. The germline CDR1 and CDR2 sequences are SNHLY and FYNNEI. The CDR3 covers 15 residues. The CDR3 nucleotides are TGTGCCAGCACCCCTATAGACAGGGGAAACTCACCCCTCCACTTT. Translating gives CASTPIDRGNSPLHF. Supplemented by reference TRBV2 and TRBJ1-6, the full variable domain reads EPEVTQTPSHQVTQMGQEVILRCVPISNHLYFYWYRQILGQKVEFLVSFYNNEISEKSEIFDDQFSVERPDGSNFTLKIRSTKLEDSAMYFCASTPIDRGNSPLHFGNGTRLTVT.

The chain has TRBV10-3 and TRBJ2-7; perhaps TRBD2 as D (5 bases). V lost 6 bases, J lost 2 bases, and 8 bases lay in between. CDR1 and CDR2 from the germline V gene are ENHRY and SYGVKD. The CDR3 extends over 12 amino acids. The CDR3 protein is CAISSAAYEQYF. The CDR3 DNA follows: TGTGCCATCAGCTCAGCGGCCTACGAGCAGTACTTC.

The V call is TRBV7-3, the J call TRBJ2-3, with D maybe TRBD2 (6 bases). V was cut by 2 bases and J by 4 bases, with 13 bases left in between. This CDR3 comprises 15 residues. CDR1 and CDR2 from the germline V gene are SGHTA and FQGTGA. Here the CDR3 DNA reads TGTGCCAGCAGCTTATACGGGAGCTTAGCAGATACGCAGTATTTT. It encodes CASSLYGSLADTQYF.

CDR3 in DNA: TGTGCCAGCAACCGACAGGGGCCGAACACTGAAGCTTTCTTT. Translated, it gives CASNRQGPNTEAFF. V and J are TRBV5-4 and TRBJ1-1; TRBD1 matches 8 bases. The V gene end was trimmed by 6 bases and the J gene end by 1 base; junction bases not matched to a gene: 5. This CDR3 region has 14 residues. Per the germline V gene, CDR1 is SGHNT and CDR2 is YYREEE (reference sequence).

V gene TRBV7-3 combines with J gene TRBJ2-1; D is unresolved. CDR1 and CDR2 (germline): SGHTA, FQGTGA. V was shortened by 1 base and J by 7 bases, with 11 bases between the two germline ends. The CDR3 is 14 residues long. CDR3 nucleotide sequence: TGTGCCAGCAGCTTAAGTCACTCTGGGAATGAGCAGTTCTTC. Translation gives CASSLSHSGNEQFF.